This is a list of T cell receptor beta chains from one sample in a study of beta chain features in type 1 diabetes. Generated by immunoSEQ multiplex PCR, the TCRdb table keeps only in-frame clones and is missing some. Among a few hundred thousand clones listed, about 30% were seen once. The sequencing input was naive CD4+ T cells from blood. Every receptor here comes from a young man in good health. Each CDR3 is given with its conserved first and last residue. The order of the fields is CDR3 DNA, CDR3 protein, J gene, D gene, clone size, V gene. The D gene is left open where the match is weak. Size is omitted from some rows. Given values are once, few, many or a class for expanded clones.

CDR3nt: TGTGCCAGCAGCTCAGGGGGGCTTTACAATGAGCAGTTCTTC
CDR3aa: CASSSGGLYNEQFF
j_gene: TRBJ2-1
d_gene: NA
abundance: NA
v_gene: TRBV25-1

CDR3nt: TGTGCCAGCAGTTTGCTGGGACCGGGGGGATACGAGCAGTACTTC
CDR3aa: CASSLLGPGGYEQYF
j_gene: TRBJ2-7
d_gene: TRBD2
abundance: NA
v_gene: TRBV27

CDR3nt: TGTGCCAGCAGCACACGGGGGAGCGGGAGTCGGGAGCAGTACTTC
CDR3aa: CASSTRGSGSREQYF
j_gene: TRBJ2-7
d_gene: TRBD2
abundance: NA
v_gene: TRBV9

CDR3nt: TGTGCCTGGAGTGAGGGGTCTGGAAACACCATATATTTT
CDR3aa: CAWSEGSGNTIYF
j_gene: TRBJ1-3
d_gene: NA
abundance: NA
v_gene: TRBV30

CDR3nt: TGTGCCAGCAGCCCGGGACCGGAGAGACATCGTGAGCAGTTCTTC
CDR3aa: CASSPGPERHREQFF
j_gene: TRBJ2-1
d_gene: NA
abundance: NA
v_gene: TRBV7-9

CDR3nt: TGCGCCAGCAGCCGGTGGACATCCAGCACAGATACGCAGTATTTT
CDR3aa: CASSRWTSSTDTQYF
j_gene: TRBJ2-3
d_gene: NA
abundance: once
v_gene: TRBV5-1

CDR3nt: TGTGCCAGCACAGACCCTGCGGGACAGCCCCAGCATTTT
CDR3aa: CASTDPAGQPQHF
j_gene: TRBJ1-5
d_gene: NA
abundance: NA
v_gene: TRBV28

CDR3nt: TGTGCCAGCAGCTCCTCCGGGGAGCTGTTTTTT
CDR3aa: CASSSSGELFF
j_gene: TRBJ2-2
d_gene: NA
abundance: NA
v_gene: TRBV7-6

CDR3nt: TGCAGCGTTGGAGGGTTGCGGAAGAACACTGAAGCTTTCTTT
CDR3aa: CSVGGLRKNTEAFF
j_gene: TRBJ1-1
d_gene: NA
abundance: NA
v_gene: TRBV29-1

CDR3nt: TGTGCCAGCAGCGGATACAGGGGGCAATGGAGAGAGACCCAGTACTTC
CDR3aa: CASSGYRGQWRETQYF
j_gene: TRBJ2-5
d_gene: TRBD1
abundance: NA
v_gene: TRBV7-8

CDR3nt: TGTGCCAGACCTGCGGGCAATAGCAACATGAACACTGAAGCTTTCTTT
CDR3aa: CARPAGNSNMNTEAFF
j_gene: TRBJ1-1
d_gene: NA
abundance: NA
v_gene: TRBV2

CDR3nt: TGTGCCAGCAGCGCCCGGACTAGCGGCTTCTACGAGCAGTACTTC
CDR3aa: CASSARTSGFYEQYF
j_gene: TRBJ2-7
d_gene: TRBD2
abundance: few
v_gene: TRBV9

CDR3nt: TGTGCCAGCAGCTTGACCCGGAGGGAGCAGTACTTC
CDR3aa: CASSLTRREQYF
j_gene: TRBJ2-7
d_gene: NA
abundance: few
v_gene: TRBV7-9

CDR3nt: TGTGCCAGCAGCTTAACAGCCAAAAACATTCAGTACTTC
CDR3aa: CASSLTAKNIQYF
j_gene: TRBJ2-4
d_gene: NA
abundance: NA
v_gene: TRBV7-9

CDR3nt: TGTGCCAGCAGTGAAGCGGCGGGTAGTGAGACCCAGTACTTC
CDR3aa: CASSEAAGSETQYF
j_gene: TRBJ2-5
d_gene: NA
abundance: NA
v_gene: TRBV6-1

CDR3nt: TGTGCCAGCAGCTTAGAGAACGAGCAGTACTTC
CDR3aa: CASSLENEQYF
j_gene: TRBJ2-7
d_gene: NA
abundance: NA
v_gene: TRBV7-6

CDR3nt: TGTGCCAGCTCCTCCGAAGGGGGCCTCAATGAGCAGTTCTTC
CDR3aa: CASSSEGGLNEQFF
j_gene: TRBJ2-1
d_gene: TRBD1
abundance: NA
v_gene: TRBV25-1

CDR3nt: TGTGCCAGCAGCTTGTCGAGGGGAGCGGTCTACAATGAGCAGTTCTTC
CDR3aa: CASSLSRGAVYNEQFF
j_gene: TRBJ2-1
d_gene: NA
abundance: NA
v_gene: TRBV5-4

CDR3nt: TGTGCCAGCAGTTCTCCCAGTTATGGGGACATTCAGTACTTC
CDR3aa: CASSSPSYGDIQYF
j_gene: TRBJ2-4
d_gene: NA
abundance: NA
v_gene: TRBV5-6

CDR3nt: TGTGCCAGCAGTGGCCTAAGGGCGCAGTACTTC
CDR3aa: CASSGLRAQYF
j_gene: TRBJ2-7
d_gene: NA
abundance: NA
v_gene: TRBV25-1

CDR3nt: TGTGCCACCAGCAGAGGCGGTGCGAACTATGGCTACACCTTC
CDR3aa: CATSRGGANYGYTF
j_gene: TRBJ1-2
d_gene: NA
abundance: NA
v_gene: TRBV15

CDR3nt: TGTGCCACCAGCAGAACCATAGACAGGCAAGAGACCCAGTACTTC
CDR3aa: CATSRTIDRQETQYF
j_gene: TRBJ2-5
d_gene: NA
abundance: few
v_gene: TRBV15

CDR3nt: TGCAGCTCGACCGGGAGCGACTACGAGCAGTACTTC
CDR3aa: CSSTGSDYEQYF
j_gene: TRBJ2-7
d_gene: NA
abundance: NA
v_gene: TRBV29-1

CDR3nt: TGCAGCGTTCGGGCGGGAGGGTCTGGGGCCAACGTCCTGACTTTC
CDR3aa: CSVRAGGSGANVLTF
j_gene: TRBJ2-6
d_gene: TRBD2
abundance: NA
v_gene: TRBV29-1

CDR3nt: TGTGCCTGGAGTTACCGGGGGGCTGGGGCCAACGTCCTGACTTTC
CDR3aa: CAWSYRGAGANVLTF
j_gene: TRBJ2-6
d_gene: TRBD2
abundance: few
v_gene: TRBV30

CDR3nt: TGTGCCTGGAGTGTACGAAGGAGCACCGGGGAGCTGTTTTTT
CDR3aa: CAWSVRRSTGELFF
j_gene: TRBJ2-2
d_gene: NA
abundance: few
v_gene: TRBV30

CDR3nt: TGCGCCAGCAGCGCCTCAGGGGGAACCTACGAGCAGTACTTC
CDR3aa: CASSASGGTYEQYF
j_gene: TRBJ2-7
d_gene: TRBD1
abundance: NA
v_gene: TRBV5-1

CDR3nt: TGTGCCTGGAGTGTAGTGGGCTCCGAGACCCAGTACTTC
CDR3aa: CAWSVVGSETQYF
j_gene: TRBJ2-5
d_gene: NA
abundance: few
v_gene: TRBV30

CDR3nt: TGCAGCTTAGGACTAGCGGGAGGAATGTCCTACAATGAGCAGTTCTTC
CDR3aa: CSLGLAGGMSYNEQFF
j_gene: TRBJ2-1
d_gene: TRBD2
abundance: NA
v_gene: TRBV29-1

CDR3nt: TGCGCCAGCAGCTTGGGACAGCTGCAAGAGACCCAGTACTTC
CDR3aa: CASSLGQLQETQYF
j_gene: TRBJ2-5
d_gene: NA
abundance: NA
v_gene: TRBV5-1

CDR3nt: TGTGCCAGCAGCGTCGGACTAGCGGGAGGCACCGGGGAGCTGTTTTTT
CDR3aa: CASSVGLAGGTGELFF
j_gene: TRBJ2-2
d_gene: TRBD2
abundance: NA
v_gene: TRBV9

CDR3nt: TGTGCCAGCAGCCAAGTCGGCCTAGCGGGAGGCATTTCCACCGGGGAGCTGTTTTTT
CDR3aa: CASSQVGLAGGISTGELFF
j_gene: TRBJ2-2
d_gene: TRBD2
abundance: few
v_gene: TRBV4-2

CDR3nt: TGTGCCTGGAGTTGGGACAGTCGCCATGGCTACACCTTC
CDR3aa: CAWSWDSRHGYTF
j_gene: TRBJ1-2
d_gene: TRBD1
abundance: few
v_gene: TRBV30